This T cell receptor beta chain was observed in a study of blood T cell repertoires in COVID-19. The data were produced by immunoSEQ multiplex PCR, yet TCRdb's version contains in-frame clones alone and is incomplete. The table records roughly 240,000 clones, around 88% of them present only once. The CDR3 loop spans 15 amino acids. V dropped 5 bases and J dropped 0 bases, with 13 bases sitting between them. Germline V gene sequence: CDR1 SGHTA, CDR2 FQGTGA. The specimen sequenced was peripheral blood. The V and J genes are TRBV7-3 and TRBJ1-2; D call uncertain. The source is a woman aged 30 to 39 who had recovered from COVID-19. In DNA, the CDR3 is TGTGCCAGCAGCCCCCAAGGGAGCACTAACTATGGCTACACCTTC. It translates to CASSPQGSTNYGYTF.